This TCR beta chain was recovered during a study of blood T cell repertoires in COVID-19. Across the study: Collection of acute and convalescent COVID-19 samples took place in the United States, Italy and Spain. Sample material is recorded as cDNA or gDNA derived from T cells, B-cell-depleted T cells, or PBMCs.

In the authors' methods: By means of reference gene primer amplification, nucleated cell counts were estimated. The assay was immunoSEQ multiplex PCR, and TCRdb's table has in-frame clones only and misses some. The V and J calls and the clone size are those of that table, but D and trimming were determined from the DNA. This table holds some 220,000 clones, approximately 84% found once. This CDR3 is 14 amino acids long. V lost 7 bases and J lost 4, with 15 bases in between. Germline CDR1 reads KGHDR; CDR2 reads SFDVKD. This receptor was identified in a man aged 45 to 65 with acute or convalescent COVID-19. Specimen: peripheral blood. The rearrangement uses TRBV24-1 and TRBJ1-1; TRBD1 is a possible D gene (6 bases). The DNA of the CDR3 is TGTGCCACCAGAAAGGACAGTAGAGGCACTGAAGCTTTCTTT. Protein sequence: CATRKDSRGTEAFF.